This T cell receptor (beta chain) was recorded in a study of T cells in localized non-small cell lung cancer. Profiled with immunoSEQ multiplex PCR; TCRdb holds only in-frame clones, not every one. Of 130,000 or so clones detected, around 92% appear once; the ten largest clones hold around 1.5%. This clone was seen a single time. The antigen is unknown. The study's findings and limits: Only one tumor region went through sequencing, so heterogeneity may still be there. Adjacent uninvolved lung tissue had the highest T cell clonality, exceeding tumor.

This clonotype was sampled from a female donor at least 60 years old with stage I lung adenocarcinoma. Sequenced material: peripheral blood, taken before any cancer treatment.

In nucleotides, the CDR3 is TGTGCCAGCATGGACAGGGGGCTCTTGAGCGGCAGTGAAAAACTGTTTTTT. This codes for CASMDRGLLSGSEKLFF. The chain combines TRBV28 with TRBJ1-4, with 11 bases identical to TRBD1. V shed 7 bases and J 7 bases; nucleotides not matched to a gene: 14. The CDR3 sequence is 17 residues long. Germline V gene lookup returns CDR1 MDHEN and CDR2 SYDVKM. The full variable domain, in which reference TRBV28 and TRBJ1-4 provide the parts outside the CDR3, is DVKVTQSSRYLVKRTGEKVFLECVQDMDHENMFWYRQDPGLGLRLIYFSYDVKMKEKGDIPEGYSVSREKKERFSLILESASTNQTSMYLCASMDRGLLSGSEKLFFGSGTQLSVL.